One and the same sample provided the 9 T cell receptor beta chains below, sequenced in a study of blood T cells in healthy people across ages. A sample-barcoded 5' primer and a J-beta primer mix were used in a second PCR of about 6 to 11 cycles. TCRdb reprocessed the 5' RACE reads via MiXCR and lists one record per CDR3 protein. The sample has roughly 1.5 million distinct CDR3 sequences; roughly two fifths are singletons. Sequenced input: blood. The receptors were sampled from a young woman in good health.

The chain is built from TRBV12-3 or TRBV12-4 and TRBJ2-1, with D possibly matching TRBD1 (6 bases). The CDR3 length is 15 residues. V was shortened by 4 bases and J by 4 bases, with 14 bases between the two germline ends. CDR3: CASSSGVSPYNEQFF. DNA for the CDR3: TGTGCCAGCAGTTCAGGGGTGTCCCCTTACAATGAGCAGTTCTTC.

The sample holds many counts of this clonotype. The chain carries TRBV27 and TRBJ2-7; D is ambiguous. Trimming stripped 4 bases from V and 2 bases from J, with 6 bases between. This CDR3 region has 12 residues. Per the germline V gene, CDR1 is MNHEY and CDR2 is SMNVEV (reference sequence). CDR3 loop: CASSSLTYEQYF. CDR3 sequence (DNA): TGTGCCAGCAGTTCACTCACCTACGAGCAGTACTTC.

A note on this clonotype: Germline is not matched at one junction end, which may reflect a read error. The chain joins TRBV6-6 to TRBJ2-2; no clear D. Germline CDR1 is MNHNY and CDR2 is SVGAGI (reference sequence). The CDR3 totals 13 residues. The CDR3 DNA follows: TGTGCCAGCAGTGACTCTAGTTATCGGGAGCTGTTTTTT. Residues: CASSDSSYRELFF.

This clonotype showed up just a few times. This chain links TRBV5-5 with TRBJ2-3; perhaps D is TRBD1 or TRBD2 (6 bases each). Germline V gene sequence: CDR1 SGHKS, CDR2 YYEKEE (reference sequence). CDR3 length: 15 residues. Trimming removed 4 bases at V and 2 bases at J, with 14 bases between. The CDR3 sequence is CASSPGAGNTDTQYF. In nucleotides, the CDR3 is TGTGCCAGCAGCCCGGGGGCGGGGAACACAGATACGCAGTATTTT.

The chain recombines TRBV7-9 with TRBJ2-1; D unclear. CDR1 and CDR2 (germline): SEHNR, FQNEAQ (reference sequence). There are 12 residues in the CDR3. V lost 10 bases and J lost 8, with 15 bases in between. CDR3 sequence: CATRNLEDEQFF. In DNA form, the CDR3 reads TGTGCCACCCGAAATCTCGAGGATGAGCAGTTCTTC.

This clonotype has only a few counts. The chain uses TRBV6-6 and TRBJ2-5, with D possibly being TRBD1 (6 bases). The DNA end is more similar to TRBJ2-7, so the J call may be wrong. Germline V gene sequence: CDR1 MNHNY, CDR2 SVGAGI (reference sequence). The CDR3 is 16 amino acids. The CDR3 spells CASSYLELGTPDEQYF. DNA of the CDR3: TGTGCCAGCAGTTACCTGGAGCTCGGGACACCCGACGAGCAGTACTTC.

This clonotype came up a few times. The chain couples TRBV20-1 to TRBJ1-2, with TRBD1 matching over 8 bases. The CDR3 loop spans 13 amino acids. Germline assignment: CDR1 DFQATT and CDR2 SNEGSKA (reference sequence). After removal of 3 bases from V and 8 bases from J, the junction contained 8 bases not matched to a gene. CDR3 loop: CSASKRTGRGYTF. The CDR3 coding sequence is TGCAGTGCTAGCAAAAGGACAGGGCGAGGCTACACCTTC.

This clonotype was detected once. The chain couples TRBV6-2 or TRBV6-3 to TRBJ2-5; no definite D call. The germline V and J ends were trimmed by 6 bases and 0 bases, with 11 bases remaining between them. CDR3 length: 14 residues. Germline V CDR1 and CDR2: MNHEY, SVGEGT. The CDR3 sequence is CASRPGLYQETQYF. CDR3 nucleotides: TGTGCCAGCAGACCGGGTCTATACCAAGAGACCCAGTACTTC.

This rearrangement joins TRBV28 to TRBJ2-1; D is unclear. The end of the DNA fits TRBJ2-7 better, so the J call may be wrong. The CDR3 extends over 17 amino acids. CDR1 and CDR2 (germline): MDHEN, SYDVKM. CDR3 protein: CASSLFPRQSSYNEQYF. The CDR3 DNA reads as TGTGCCAGCAGTTTATTTCCACGGCAGAGCTCCTACAATGAGCAGTACTTC.